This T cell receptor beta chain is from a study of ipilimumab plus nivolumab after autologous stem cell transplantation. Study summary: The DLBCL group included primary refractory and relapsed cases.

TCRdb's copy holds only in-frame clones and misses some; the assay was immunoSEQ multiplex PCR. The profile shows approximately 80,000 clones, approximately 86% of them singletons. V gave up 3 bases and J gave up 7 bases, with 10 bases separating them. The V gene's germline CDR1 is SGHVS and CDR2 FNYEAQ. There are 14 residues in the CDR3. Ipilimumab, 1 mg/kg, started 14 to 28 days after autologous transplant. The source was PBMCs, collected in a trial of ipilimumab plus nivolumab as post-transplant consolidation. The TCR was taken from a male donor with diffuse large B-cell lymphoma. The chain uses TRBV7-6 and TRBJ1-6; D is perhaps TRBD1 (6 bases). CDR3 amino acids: CASSLNGGNSPLHF. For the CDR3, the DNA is TGTGCCAGCAGCTTGAACGGGGGCAATTCACCCCTCCACTTT. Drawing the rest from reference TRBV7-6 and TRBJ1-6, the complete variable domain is GAGVSQSPRYKVTKRGQDVALRCDPISGHVSLYWYRQALGQGPEFLTYFNYEAQQDKSGLPNDRFSAERPEGSISTLTIQRTEQRDSAMYRCASSLNGGNSPLHFGNGTRLTVT.